This section outlines one TCR beta chain sequence together with its context. The data were obtained in a study of blood T cell repertoires in COVID-19. Study at large: The United States, Italy and Spain were the sources of the acute and convalescent COVID-19 samples.

Original data processing: Reference gene primer amplification in the assay estimated nucleated cell counts. Produced via immunoSEQ multiplex PCR; TCRdb's table is partial and in-frame only. V and J calls and clone size are given by that table; D and trimming were obtained from the DNA. The data show 300,000 or so clones, 80% to 95% seen once. This study enrolled people aged 18 to 89 from approximately 25 US geographic areas. Symptom resolution, clearance, or two negative PCRs marked donors in Cohort 3 as recovered. Trimming removed 3 bases from V and 1 base from J; junction bases left unmatched: 6. This CDR3 has 15 amino acids. The germline V gene encodes CDR1 SGDLS and CDR2 YYNGEE.

The chain joins TRBV9 to TRBJ2-7; 8 positions match TRBD2. The sample was PBMCs or T cells enriched from blood (not recorded which). This TCR was recovered from a woman in her 30s who had recovered from COVID-19. This CDR3 reads CASSAGVAGSYEQYF. The CDR3 DNA reads as TGTGCCAGCAGCGCCGGGGTAGCGGGGTCCTACGAGCAGTACTTC. Full variable domain (outside the CDR3, taken from reference TRBV9 and TRBJ2-7): DSGVTQTPKHLITATGQRVTLRCSPRSGDLSVYWYQQSLDQGLQFLIQYYNGEERAKGNILERFSAQQFPDLHSELNLSSLELGDSALYFCASSAGVAGSYEQYFGPGTRLTVT.